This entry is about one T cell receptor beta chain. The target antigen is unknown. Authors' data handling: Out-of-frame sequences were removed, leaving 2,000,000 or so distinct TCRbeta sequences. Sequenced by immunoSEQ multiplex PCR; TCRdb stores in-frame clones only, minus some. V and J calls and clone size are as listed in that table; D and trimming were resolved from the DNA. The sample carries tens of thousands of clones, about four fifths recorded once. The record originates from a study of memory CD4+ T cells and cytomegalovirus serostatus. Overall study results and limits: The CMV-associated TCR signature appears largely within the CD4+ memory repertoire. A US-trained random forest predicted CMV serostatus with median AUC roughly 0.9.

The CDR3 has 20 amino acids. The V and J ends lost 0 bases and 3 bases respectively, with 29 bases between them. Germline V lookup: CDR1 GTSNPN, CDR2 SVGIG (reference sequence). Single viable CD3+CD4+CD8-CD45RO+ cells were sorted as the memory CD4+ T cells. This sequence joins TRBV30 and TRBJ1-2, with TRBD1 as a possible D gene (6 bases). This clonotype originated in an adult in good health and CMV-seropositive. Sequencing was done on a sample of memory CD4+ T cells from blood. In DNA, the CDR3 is TGTGCCTGGAGTGTACGGGGCCCTCGGAGGGGGATGCTAAGGGACTATGGCTACACCTTC. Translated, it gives CAWSVRGPRRGMLRDYGYTF.